This entry lists 18 T cell receptor beta chains sequenced from one sample in a study of coeliac disease. TCRdb keeps only in-frame clones here, not all; method: immunoSEQ multiplex PCR. The data contain about 2,400 clones, roughly two thirds of them singletons. The sequenced sample was intraepithelial lymphocytes from the gut. These receptors were collected from a woman aged 70-85 years with celiac disease on a gluten-free diet.

Relative to its sample, this clone is medium-sized. The chain carries TRBV19 and TRBJ1-5; D is undetermined. The length of the CDR3 is 14 residues. CDR1 and CDR2 (germline): LNHDA, SQIVND (reference sequence). V lost 9 bases and J lost 9, with 21 bases in between. The CDR3 DNA reads as TGTGCCAGCCTAAAGTGGGCTGTCCCAGGGCCCCAGCATTTT. The encoded protein is CASLKWAVPGPQHF.

The chain recombines TRBV7-9 with TRBJ2-7, with D maybe TRBD2 (6 bases). Trimming took off 4 bases at V and 0 bases at J, with 10 bases between the two ends. This CDR3 comprises 14 residues. Germline V gives CDR1 SEHNR, CDR2 FQNEAQ (reference sequence). In DNA form, the CDR3 reads TGTGCCAGCAGCTCCCAGGGACTCTCCTACGAGCAGTACTTC. As protein: CASSSQGLSYEQYF.

In its sample, this clone was seen once. A far more abundant clone sits one base away, making this likely a read error. This chain uses TRBV15 with TRBJ2-7; 8 positions match TRBD1. J gave up 2 bases and V 5 bases, and 5 bases lay outside the gene matches. There are 14 residues in the CDR3. Looked up from germline, CDR1 is LNHNV and CDR2 is YYDKDF (reference sequence). In DNA form, the CDR3 reads TGTGCCACCAGCTGCGACAGGGGCGCCTACGAGCAGTACTTC. This encodes CATSCDRGAYEQYF.

V and J are TRBV11-3 and TRBJ1-4; D is possibly TRBD1 (5 bases). The V gene lost 2 bases and the J gene lost 8 bases, with 12 bases spanning the gap. Germline assignment: CDR1 SGHNT and CDR2 YENEEA. The CDR3 length is 14 residues. CDR3 amino acids: CASSLSAGREKLFF. The CDR3 DNA reads as TGTGCCAGCAGCTTATCGGCAGGGAGGGAAAAACTGTTTTTT.

The chain links TRBV4-1 to TRBJ2-7; D gene unclear. Trimming cost V 0 bases and J 0 bases, with 12 bases left between them. Looked up from germline, CDR1 is MGHRA and CDR2 is YSYEKL. The CDR3 has 16 residues. CDR3: CASSQEVEQVSYEQYF. As DNA, the CDR3 is TGCGCCAGCAGCCAAGAGGTCGAGCAGGTCTCCTACGAGCAGTACTTC.

V is TRBV10-3 and J is TRBJ1-4; D call uncertain. Deletions cut 5 bases from V and 2 bases from J, with 3 bases between. CDR1 is ENHRY, CDR2 SYGVKD, per germline. The CDR3 is made up of 12 amino acids. DNA of the CDR3: TGTGCCATCAGTCTCACTAATGAAAAACTGTTTTTT. Protein sequence: CAISLTNEKLFF.

The chain combines TRBV2 with TRBJ2-1; 8 bases fit TRBD2. J was trimmed by 3 bases and V by 11 bases; bases with no gene match: 6. Germline assignment: CDR1 SNHLY and CDR2 FYNNEI. The CDR3 is made up of 13 amino acids. In DNA, the CDR3 is TGTGCCGCGGTAGCGGGGTTCTACAATGAGCAGTTCTTC. This translates into CAAVAGFYNEQFF.

The genes are TRBV4-1 and TRBJ2-7, with unresolved D. Germline lookup yields CDR1 MGHRA and CDR2 YSYEKL. The ends were cut back, 3 bases at V and 2 bases at J, with 14 bases in the middle. This CDR3 contains 15 residues. Written as DNA, the CDR3 is TGCGCCAGCAGCCACTTAAGCCAGGTTACCTACGAGCAGTACTTC. This translates into CASSHLSQVTYEQYF.

Only a few counts were recorded for this clone. V gene TRBV11-1 combines with J gene TRBJ2-1; D gene uncertain. Germline V gene lookup returns CDR1 SGHAT and CDR2 FQDESV (reference sequence). CDR3 length: 15 amino acids. Trimming took 5 bases from V and 0 from J, leaving 11 bases between them. CDR3 amino acids: CASSPQFSSYNEQFF. In DNA, the CDR3 is TGTGCCAGCAGCCCACAGTTCAGCTCCTACAATGAGCAGTTCTTC.

This rearrangement joins TRBV7-9 to TRBJ1-2; a weak D match, TRBD1 (6 bases). CDR1 and CDR2 from the germline V gene are SEHNR and FQNEAQ (reference sequence). The CDR3 totals 15 residues. V lost 6 bases to trimming and J lost 4 bases, with 18 bases between them. CDR3 sequence: CASRTQGNFGYGYTF. The CDR3 nucleotides read TGTGCCAGCAGAACTCAGGGGAATTTCGGCTATGGCTACACCTTC.

This clone appeared a few times. V usage is TRBV21-1 and J usage is TRBJ2-7; the DNA was not used to check the table's D call, TRBD2. TRBV21-1 is a recognized pseudogene. The CDR3 consists of 14 residues. The CDR3 here is CASSNGTATYEQYF. CDR3 nucleotides: TGTGCCAGCAGCAACGGGACTGCCACCTACGAGCAGTACTTC.

This chain connects TRBV5-5 to TRBJ2-1, with 7 bases that match TRBD2. CDR3 size: 15 residues. J gave up 3 bases and V 4 bases, and 7 bases lay outside the gene matches. CDR1 and CDR2 from the germline V gene are SGHKS and YYEKEE (reference sequence). This CDR3 reads CASSPRERVYNEQFF. The CDR3 region has the DNA TGTGCCAGCAGCCCGCGGGAGCGGGTCTACAATGAGCAGTTCTTC.

The chain employs TRBV9 and TRBJ2-7; D may be TRBD1 (6 bases). V gave up 6 bases and J gave up 5 bases, with 24 bases separating them. Germline V gives CDR1 SGDLS, CDR2 YYNGEE. The CDR3 spans 16 residues. The CDR3 loop reads CASTLGIGQKLDEQYF. CDR3 nucleotide sequence: TGTGCCAGCACCCTTGGGATAGGACAGAAGTTGGACGAGCAGTACTTC. The full variable domain, rest sourced from reference TRBV9 and TRBJ2-7, is DSGVTQTPKHLITATGQRVTLRCSPRSGDLSVYWYQQSLDQGLQFLIQYYNGEERAKGNILERFSAQQFPDLHSELNLSSLELGDSALYFCASTLGIGQKLDEQYFGPGTRLTVT.

The chain carries TRBV19 and TRBJ2-7; the D gene is possibly TRBD2 (6 bases). V lost 9 bases and J lost 0, with 24 bases in between. Germline V CDR1 and CDR2: LNHDA, SQIVND (reference sequence). CDR3 length: 17 residues. This CDR3 is CARTTFASGLISYEQYV. CDR3 DNA: TGTGCCAGAACGACATTTGCCAGCGGGCTTATCTCCTACGAGCAGTACGTC.

Judged by abundance, this clone is large. The V and J genes are TRBV2 and TRBJ1-2; possible D gene TRBD1, 6 bases. Germline V gives CDR1 SNHLY, CDR2 FYNNEI. The V and J ends lost 5 bases and 6 bases respectively, with 10 bases between them. CDR3 size: 12 residues. CDR3 DNA: TGTGCCAGCAGTCGGACAGTGAATGGCTACACCTTC. It codes for CASSRTVNGYTF. Supplemented by reference TRBV2 and TRBJ1-2, the full variable domain reads EPEVTQTPSHQVTQMGQEVILRCVPISNHLYFYWYRQILGQKVEFLVSFYNNEISEKSEIFDDQFSVERPDGSNFTLKIRSTKLEDSAMYFCASSRTVNGYTFGSGTRLTVV.

This chain connects TRBV28 to TRBJ2-7, with 7 bases lining up with TRBD1. From germline, CDR1 is MDHEN and CDR2 SYDVKM. The V segment lost 8 bases and the J segment 4 bases; nucleotides outside the gene matches: 5. There are 12 residues in the CDR3. The CDR3 is CASEGQSYEQYF. The CDR3 coding sequence is TGTGCCAGCGAGGGACAGTCTTACGAGCAGTACTTC.

The CDR3 DNA reads as TGTGCCAGCAGCGTAGGCCAGGGGCGGGCCGGGGAGCTGTTTTTT. The encoded protein is CASSVGQGRAGELFF. The chain carries TRBV9 and TRBJ2-2, with a weak D call TRBD1 (6 bases). V was trimmed by 0 bases and J by 6 bases, leaving 12 bases between them. This CDR3 has 15 amino acids. CDR1 is SGDLS and CDR2 is YYNGEE in the germline V gene.

The chain recombines TRBV5-6 with TRBJ1-4, with D tentatively TRBD1 (5 bases). The V and J ends lost 1 base and 5 bases respectively, with 12 bases between them. Germline loops: CDR1 SGHDT, CDR2 YYEEEE. This CDR3 is 15 amino acids long. The CDR3 reads CASSLMQGLNEKLFF. CDR3 nucleotide sequence: TGTGCCAGCAGCTTGATGCAGGGCTTAAATGAAAAACTGTTTTTT.